The T cell receptor beta chain described here comes from a study of CD8+ T cells in alopecia areata. Study findings and constraints: Normal scalp had lower clonality than lesional scalp, with alopecia totalis/universalis lesions showing this most strongly.

CDR1 is SGHTA, CDR2 FQGNSA, per germline. Trimming cost V 2 bases and J 1 base; bases outside gene matches: 4. The CDR3 loop spans 15 amino acids. Concerning this clone: Its antigen is currently unknown.

Once sorted, CD4+ cells from five patients yielded CD25+CD127- cells. Sampling of alopecia areata patients yielded lesional scalp punch biopsies as well as peripheral blood. RNA extraction was followed by reverse transcription into cDNA, which acted as the sequencing template. TCRdb's table, derived via immunoSEQ multiplex PCR, lists solely in-frame clones and lacks some. The sample holds just over 20,000 clones; 60% to 70% are singletons and the top ten take roughly 4.3%. Sample: CD4+ Tregs sorted from blood. The sequence was collected from a human donor with alopecia areata. This chain uses TRBV7-2 with TRBJ2-7, with 8 bases lining up with TRBD1. CDR3 sequence (DNA): TGTGCCAGCAGCTTACAGGGGGCGCTTTCCTACGAGCAGTACTTC. Its protein product is CASSLQGALSYEQYF.